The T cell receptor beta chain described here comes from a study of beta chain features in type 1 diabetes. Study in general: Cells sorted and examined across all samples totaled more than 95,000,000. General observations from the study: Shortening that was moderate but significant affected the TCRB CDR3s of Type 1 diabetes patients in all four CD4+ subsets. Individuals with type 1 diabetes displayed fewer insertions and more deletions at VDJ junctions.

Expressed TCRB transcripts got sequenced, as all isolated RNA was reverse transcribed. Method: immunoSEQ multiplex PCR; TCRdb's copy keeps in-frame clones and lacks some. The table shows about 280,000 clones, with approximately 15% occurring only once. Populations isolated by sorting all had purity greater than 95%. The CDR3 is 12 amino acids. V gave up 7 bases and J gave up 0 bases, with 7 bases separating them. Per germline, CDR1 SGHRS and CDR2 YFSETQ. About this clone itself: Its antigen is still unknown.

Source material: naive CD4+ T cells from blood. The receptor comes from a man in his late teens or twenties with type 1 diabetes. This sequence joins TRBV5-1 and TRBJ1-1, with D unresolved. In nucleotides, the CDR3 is TGCGCCAGCGCAGAAATGAACACTGAAGCTTTCTTT. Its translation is CASAEMNTEAFF.